This TCR beta chain was retrieved from a study of STAT5B mutations in CD4+ large granular lymphocyte leukemia. The overall study: Among healthy controls, a particular HLA allele went with more CDR3 'QG' motifs.

This CDR3 has 16 amino acids. CDR1 and CDR2 from the germline V gene are SNHLY and FYNNEI. Between the trimmed V and J ends, which lost 1 base and 1 base, there was a span of 13 bases. Measured with immunoSEQ multiplex PCR; TCRdb has only the in-frame clones, and not every one. The table has approximately 32,000 clones, around 72% seen once; the top ten hold roughly 2%. The rearrangement joins TRBV2 to TRBJ1-1, with a weak D call TRBD1 (6 bases). The sample comprised CD4+ T cells from blood buffy coats. The receptor was isolated from a human donor in good health. This CDR3 is CASSEGGGRGNTEAFF. The CDR3 nucleotides read TGTGCCAGCAGTGAAGGGGGAGGCAGGGGGAACACTGAAGCTTTCTTT.